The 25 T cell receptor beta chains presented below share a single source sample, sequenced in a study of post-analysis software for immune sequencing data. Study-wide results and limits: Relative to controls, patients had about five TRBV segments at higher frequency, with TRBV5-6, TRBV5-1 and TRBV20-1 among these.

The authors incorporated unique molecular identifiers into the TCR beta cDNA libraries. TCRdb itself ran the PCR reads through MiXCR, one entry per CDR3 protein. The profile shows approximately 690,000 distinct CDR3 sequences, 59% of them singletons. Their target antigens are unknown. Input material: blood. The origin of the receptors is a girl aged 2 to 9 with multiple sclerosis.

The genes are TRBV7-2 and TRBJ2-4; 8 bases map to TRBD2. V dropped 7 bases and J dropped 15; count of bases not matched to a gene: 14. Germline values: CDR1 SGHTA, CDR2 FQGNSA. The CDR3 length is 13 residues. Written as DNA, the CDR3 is TGTGCCAGCACACCTCGTGCGCGGGAGGATCTGTACTTC. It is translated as CASTPRAREDLYF.

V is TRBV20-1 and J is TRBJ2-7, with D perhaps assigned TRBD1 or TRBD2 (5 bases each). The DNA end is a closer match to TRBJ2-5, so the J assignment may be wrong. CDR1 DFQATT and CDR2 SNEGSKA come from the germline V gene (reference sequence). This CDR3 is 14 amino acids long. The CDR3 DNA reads TGCAGTGCCCCACCGGGACCCTCGGGGGAGACCCAGTACTTC. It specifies CSAPPGPSGETQYF.

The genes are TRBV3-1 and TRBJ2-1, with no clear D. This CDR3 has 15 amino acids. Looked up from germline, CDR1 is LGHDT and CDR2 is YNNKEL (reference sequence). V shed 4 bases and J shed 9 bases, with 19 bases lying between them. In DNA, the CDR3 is TGTGCCAGCAGCCCGCGCTTCGGGTCAAACGGTGAGCAGTTCTTC. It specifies CASSPRFGSNGEQFF.

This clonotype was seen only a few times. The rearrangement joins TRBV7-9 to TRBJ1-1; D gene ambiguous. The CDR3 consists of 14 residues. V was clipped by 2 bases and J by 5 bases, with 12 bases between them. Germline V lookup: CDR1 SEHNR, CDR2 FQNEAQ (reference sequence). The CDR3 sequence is CASSLLRTGTEAFF. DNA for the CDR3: TGTGCCAGCAGCTTATTACGGACCGGGACTGAAGCTTTCTTT.

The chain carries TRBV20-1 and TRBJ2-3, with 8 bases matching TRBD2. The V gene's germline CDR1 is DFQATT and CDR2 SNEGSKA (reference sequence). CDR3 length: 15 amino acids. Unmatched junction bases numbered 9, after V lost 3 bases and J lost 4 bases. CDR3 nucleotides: TGCAGTGCTAGGGGTGGGCTAGCGGGTGCAGATACGCAGTATTTT. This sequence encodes CSARGGLAGADTQYF.

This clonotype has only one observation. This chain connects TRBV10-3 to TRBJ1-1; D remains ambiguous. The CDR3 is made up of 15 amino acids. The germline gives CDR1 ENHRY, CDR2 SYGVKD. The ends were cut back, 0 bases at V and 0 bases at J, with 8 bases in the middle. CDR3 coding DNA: TGTGCCATCAGTGAGTCCGGGTTAATGAACACTGAAGCTTTCTTT. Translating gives CAISESGLMNTEAFF.

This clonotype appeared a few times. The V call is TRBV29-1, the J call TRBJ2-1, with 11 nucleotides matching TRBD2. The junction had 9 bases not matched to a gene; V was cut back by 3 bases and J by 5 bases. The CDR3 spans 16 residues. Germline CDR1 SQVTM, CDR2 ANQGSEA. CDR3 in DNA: TGCAGCGTTGAGATTCGGGATAGCGGGGGGGACAATGAGCAGTTCTTC. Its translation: CSVEIRDSGGDNEQFF.

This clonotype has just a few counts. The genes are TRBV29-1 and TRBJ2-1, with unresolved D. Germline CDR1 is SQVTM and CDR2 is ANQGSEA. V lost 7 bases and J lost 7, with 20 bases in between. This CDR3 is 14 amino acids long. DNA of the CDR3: TGCAGCGCATCAACCCGGTCTGATAAGAATGAGCAGTTCTTC. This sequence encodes CSASTRSDKNEQFF.

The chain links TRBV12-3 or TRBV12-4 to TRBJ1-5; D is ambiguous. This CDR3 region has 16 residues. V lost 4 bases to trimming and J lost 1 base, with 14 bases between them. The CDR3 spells CASSSHIGQSNQPQHF. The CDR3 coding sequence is TGTGCCAGCAGTTCCCATATCGGGCAGAGCAATCAGCCCCAGCATTTT.

The CDR3 coding sequence is TGTGCCATCAGTGCCCTCGAGGGGCTAGTACACAATGAGCAGTTCTTC. This sequence encodes CAISALEGLVHNEQFF. The rearrangement links TRBV10-3 to TRBJ2-1; D could derive from TRBD1 or TRBD2 (5 bases each). The CDR3 runs 16 residues. CDR1 and CDR2 (germline): ENHRY, SYGVKD. V was pared by 4 bases and J by 5 bases, with 18 bases between.

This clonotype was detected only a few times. CDR3 nucleotide sequence: TGTGCCGCCAGAGGGGCCTACGAGCAGTACTTC. It is translated as CAARGAYEQYF. This chain joins TRBV10-3 and TRBJ2-7; D may match TRBD1 or TRBD2 (5 bases each). The germline V gene encodes CDR1 ENHRY and CDR2 SYGVKD. The ends were cut back, 11 bases at V and 2 bases at J, with 10 bases in the middle. This CDR3 has 11 amino acids.

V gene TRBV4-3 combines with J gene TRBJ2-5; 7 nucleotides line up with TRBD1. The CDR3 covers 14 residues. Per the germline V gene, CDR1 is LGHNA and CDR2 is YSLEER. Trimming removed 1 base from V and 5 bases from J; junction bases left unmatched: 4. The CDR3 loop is CASSQGQGRETQYF. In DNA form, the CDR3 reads TGCGCCAGCAGCCAAGGACAGGGAAGGGAGACCCAGTACTTC.

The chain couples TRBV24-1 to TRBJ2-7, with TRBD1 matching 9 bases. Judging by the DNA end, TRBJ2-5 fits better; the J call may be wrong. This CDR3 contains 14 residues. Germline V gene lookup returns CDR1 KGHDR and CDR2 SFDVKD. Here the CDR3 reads CATSDSGQGETQYF. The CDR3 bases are TGTGCCACCAGTGATTCCGGACAGGGGGAGACCCAGTACTTC.

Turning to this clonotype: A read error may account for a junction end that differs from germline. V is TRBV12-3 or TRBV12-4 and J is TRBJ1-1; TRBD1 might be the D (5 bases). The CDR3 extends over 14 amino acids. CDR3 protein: CVSSQAGAPPEAFF. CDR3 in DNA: TGTGTCAGCAGCCAGGCCGGGGCCCCTCCTGAAGCTTTCTTT.

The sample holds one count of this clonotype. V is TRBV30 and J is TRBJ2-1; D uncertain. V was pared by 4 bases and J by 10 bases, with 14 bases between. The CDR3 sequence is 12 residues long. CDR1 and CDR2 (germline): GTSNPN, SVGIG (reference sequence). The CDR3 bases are TGTGCCTGGAATAGAGGAAGTTGGGAGCAGTTCTTC. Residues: CAWNRGSWEQFF.

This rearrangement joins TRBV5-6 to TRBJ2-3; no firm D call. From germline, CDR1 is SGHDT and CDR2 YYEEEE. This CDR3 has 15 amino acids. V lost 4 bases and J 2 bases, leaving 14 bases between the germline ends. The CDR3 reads CASSPTYSVTDTQYF. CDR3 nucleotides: TGTGCCAGCAGCCCAACTTACAGTGTCACAGATACGCAGTATTTT.

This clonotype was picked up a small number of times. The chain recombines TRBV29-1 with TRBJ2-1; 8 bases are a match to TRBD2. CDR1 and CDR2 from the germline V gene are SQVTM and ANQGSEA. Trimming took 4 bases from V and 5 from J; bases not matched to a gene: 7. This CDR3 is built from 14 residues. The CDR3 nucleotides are TGCAGCGTTGGAGCGGGAGAGAAAGACAATGAGCAGTTCTTC. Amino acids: CSVGAGEKDNEQFF.

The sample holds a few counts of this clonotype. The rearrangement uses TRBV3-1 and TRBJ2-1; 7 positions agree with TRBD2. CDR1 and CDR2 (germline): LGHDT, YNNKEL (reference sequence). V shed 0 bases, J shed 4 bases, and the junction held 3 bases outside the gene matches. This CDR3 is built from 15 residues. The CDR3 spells CASSQDSGGYNEQFF. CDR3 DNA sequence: TGTGCCAGCAGCCAAGATTCGGGGGGTTACAATGAGCAGTTCTTC.

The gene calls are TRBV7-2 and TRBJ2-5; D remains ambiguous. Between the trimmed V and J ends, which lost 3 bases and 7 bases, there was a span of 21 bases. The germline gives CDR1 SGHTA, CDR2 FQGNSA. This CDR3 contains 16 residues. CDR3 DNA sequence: TGTGCCAGCAGCTTGCGGAGCCGACTGGCCCCCGGGACCCAGTACTTC. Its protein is CASSLRSRLAPGTQYF. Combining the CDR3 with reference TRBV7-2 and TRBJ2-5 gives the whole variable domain GAGVSQSPSNKVTEKGKDVELRCDPISGHTALYWYRQSLGQGLEFLIYFQGNSAPDKSGLPSDRFSAERTGGSVSTLTIQRTQQEDSAVYLCASSLRSRLAPGTQYFGPGTRLLVL.

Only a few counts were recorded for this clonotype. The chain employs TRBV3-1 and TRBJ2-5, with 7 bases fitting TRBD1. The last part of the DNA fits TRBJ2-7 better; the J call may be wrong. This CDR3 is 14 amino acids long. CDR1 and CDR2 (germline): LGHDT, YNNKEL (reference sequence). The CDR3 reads CASSQSGQASEQYF. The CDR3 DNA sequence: TGTGCCAGCAGCCAGAGTGGACAGGCCTCCGAGCAGTACTTC.

For the CDR3, the DNA is TGCAGTGCTTCCGGACTAGCGGGAGGAGGCGAGCAGTACTTC. It translates to CSASGLAGGGEQYF. V and J are TRBV20-1 and TRBJ2-7; 14 nucleotides match TRBD2. The CDR3 is 14 residues long. Germline CDR1 DFQATT, CDR2 SNEGSKA (reference sequence). The trim removed 5 bases at V and 6 bases at J, leaving 6 bases unmatched.

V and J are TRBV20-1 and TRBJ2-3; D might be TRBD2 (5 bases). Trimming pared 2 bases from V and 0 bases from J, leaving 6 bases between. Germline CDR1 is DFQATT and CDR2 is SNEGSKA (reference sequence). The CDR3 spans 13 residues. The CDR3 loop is CSARRGSTDTQYF. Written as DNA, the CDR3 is TGCAGTGCTAGACGGGGTAGCACAGATACGCAGTATTTT.

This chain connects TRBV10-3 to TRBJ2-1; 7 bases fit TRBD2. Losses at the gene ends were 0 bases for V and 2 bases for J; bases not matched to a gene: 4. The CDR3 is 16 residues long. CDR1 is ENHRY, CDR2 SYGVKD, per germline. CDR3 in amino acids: CAISESGEGTYNEQFF. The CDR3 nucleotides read TGTGCCATCAGTGAGTCGGGGGAGGGGACCTACAATGAGCAGTTCTTC.

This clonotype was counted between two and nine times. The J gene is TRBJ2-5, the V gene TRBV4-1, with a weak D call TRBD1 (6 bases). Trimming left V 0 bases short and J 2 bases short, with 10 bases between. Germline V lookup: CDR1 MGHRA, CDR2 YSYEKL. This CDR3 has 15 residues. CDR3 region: CASSQERQGQETQYF. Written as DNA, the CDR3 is TGCGCCAGCAGCCAAGAACGGCAGGGGCAAGAGACCCAGTACTTC.

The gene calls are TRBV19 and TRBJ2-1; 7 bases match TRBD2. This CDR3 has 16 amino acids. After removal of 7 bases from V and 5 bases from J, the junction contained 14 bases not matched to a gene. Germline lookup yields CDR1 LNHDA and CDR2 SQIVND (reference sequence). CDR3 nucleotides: TGTGCCAGTACCTCACTGGGGCTAGCGGCGCACAATGAGCAGTTCTTC. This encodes CASTSLGLAAHNEQFF. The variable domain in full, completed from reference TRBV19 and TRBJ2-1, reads DGGITQSPKYLFRKEGQNVTLSCEQNLNHDAMYWYRQDPGQGLRLIYYSQIVNDFQKGDIAEGYSVSREKKESFPLTVTSAQKNPTAFYLCASTSLGLAAHNEQFFGPGTRLTVL.